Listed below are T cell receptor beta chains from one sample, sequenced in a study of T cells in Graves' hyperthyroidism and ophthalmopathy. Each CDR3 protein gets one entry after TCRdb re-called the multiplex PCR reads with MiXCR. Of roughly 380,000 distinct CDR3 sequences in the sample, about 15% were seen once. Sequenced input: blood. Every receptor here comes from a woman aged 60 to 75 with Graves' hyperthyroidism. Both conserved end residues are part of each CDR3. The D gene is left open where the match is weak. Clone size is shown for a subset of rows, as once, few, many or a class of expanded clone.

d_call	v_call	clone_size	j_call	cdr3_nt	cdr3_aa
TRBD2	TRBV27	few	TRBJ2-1	TGTGCCAGCTCCCCTTTGGGAGCGGGAGTCGGTGAGCAGTTCTTC	CASSPLGAGVGEQFF
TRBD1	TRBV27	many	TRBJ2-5	TGTGCCAGCAGTTGGACAGGGGGAGAGACCCAGTACTTC	CASSWTGGETQYF
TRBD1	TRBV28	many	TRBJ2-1	TGTGCCAGCAGTTTAAAGCTAACAGGGGGCTCCTACAATGAGCAGTTCTTC	CASSLKLTGGSYNEQFF
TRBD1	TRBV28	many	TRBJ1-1	TGTGCCAGCAGCCCTTATAGGACAGGGGGAAACACTGAAGCTTTCTTT	CASSPYRTGGNTEAFF
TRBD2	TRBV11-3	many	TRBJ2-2	TGTGCCAGCAGCTTATCTAGCGGAGTGAACACCGGGGAGCTGTTTTTT	CASSLSSGVNTGELFF
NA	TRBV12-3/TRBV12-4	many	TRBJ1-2	TGTGCCAGCAGTTTAGGAAGGACTGGCTACACCTTC	CASSLGRTGYTF
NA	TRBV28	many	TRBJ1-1	TGTGCCAGCAGAAACGGGCAGGACACTGAAGCTTTCTTT	CASRNGQDTEAFF
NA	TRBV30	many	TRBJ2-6	TGTGCCCGCCAGGGGAAGGGAATATCTGGGGCCAACGTCCTGACTTTC	CARQGKGISGANVLTF
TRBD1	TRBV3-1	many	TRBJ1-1	TGTGCCAGCAGCCAAGAAGGGACAGGGGACACTGAAGCTTTCTTT	CASSQEGTGDTEAFF
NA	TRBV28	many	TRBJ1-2	TGTGCCAGCAGTTTCGTCGGTATGGGGGGGAAGGGCTACACCTTC	CASSFVGMGGKGYTF
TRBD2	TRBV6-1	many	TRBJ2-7	TGTGCCAGCAGTGAATCAACTAGCGGTGAGCAGTACTTC	CASSESTSGEQYF
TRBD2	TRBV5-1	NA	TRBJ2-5	TGCGCCAGCAGCTTGGAAGGTAGCGGGGAGACCCAGTACTTC	CASSLEGSGETQYF
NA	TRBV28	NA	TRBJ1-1	TGTGCCAGCAGTAGGGGGAGTGCTTTCTTT	CASSRGSAFF
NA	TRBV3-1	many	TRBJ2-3	TGTGCCAGCAGCCAAGACGGAAGGGGTACGCAGTATTTT	CASSQDGRGTQYF
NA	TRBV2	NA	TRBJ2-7	TGTGCCAGCAGTGGCGGGACAGACTACGAGCAGTACTTC	CASSGGTDYEQYF
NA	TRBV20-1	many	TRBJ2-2	TGCAGTGCTAGCGGACCCATGAACACCGGGGAGCTGTTTTTT	CSASGPMNTGELFF
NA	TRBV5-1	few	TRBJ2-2	TGCGCCAGCAGCTTGGACTCGACCGGACAAGGGACCGGGGAGCTGTTTTTT	CASSLDSTGQGTGELFF
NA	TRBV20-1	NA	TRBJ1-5	TGCAGTGCTCCGACGGAGCGGGGGGCCAAACTAACTAACCAGCCCCAGCATTTT	CSAPTERGAKLTNQPQHF
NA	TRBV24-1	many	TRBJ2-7	TGTGCCACCAGTGATTCAGGGCAGGCCTCCTACGAGCAGTACTTC	CATSDSGQASYEQYF
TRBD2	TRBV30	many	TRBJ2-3	TGTGCCCGGACGGGAGGCGGTGAAGATACGCAGTATTTT	CARTGGGEDTQYF
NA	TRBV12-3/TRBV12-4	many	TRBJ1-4	TGTGCCAGCAGTTCACGGTTGAATGAAAAACTGTTTTTT	CASSSRLNEKLFF
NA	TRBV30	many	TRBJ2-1	TGTGCCTGGGTGGGGAGCGGGTCGAACAATGAGCAGTTCTTC	CAWVGSGSNNEQFF
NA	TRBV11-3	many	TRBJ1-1	TGTGCCAGCAGCTCATTAGACACGAACACTGAAGCTTTCTTT	CASSSLDTNTEAFF
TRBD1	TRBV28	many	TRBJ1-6	TGTGCCAGCAGTAAACTAGACAGGGATAATTCACCCCTCCACTTT	CASSKLDRDNSPLHF
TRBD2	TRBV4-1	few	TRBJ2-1	TGCGCCAGCAGCCATCGGTTAGCGGGAGGCCCCGGGAATGAGCAGTTCTTC	CASSHRLAGGPGNEQFF
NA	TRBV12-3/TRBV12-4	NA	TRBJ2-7	TGTGCCAGCAGTTTTGGGTCAACCCGTAACTACGAGCAGTACTTC	CASSFGSTRNYEQYF
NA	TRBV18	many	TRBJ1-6	TGTGCCAGCTCACCAGGGGACAATGATTCACCCCTCCACTTT	CASSPGDNDSPLHF
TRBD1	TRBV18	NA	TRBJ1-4	TGTGCCAGCTCATGGGGACAGTCGGCAACTAATGAAAAACTGTTTTTT	CASSWGQSATNEKLFF
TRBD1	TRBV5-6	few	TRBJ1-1	TGTGCCAGCAGCTGGGGACAGGGCGAGGGGGCTTTCTTT	CASSWGQGEGAFF
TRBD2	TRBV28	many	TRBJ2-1	TGTGCCAGCAGTCCCACTAGCGGGAAGGCCCTCGGGTGGGTGGAGCAGTTCTTC	CASSPTSGKALGWVEQFF
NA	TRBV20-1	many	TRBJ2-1	TGCAGTGCTTCCCGGGACACCGGCCATGAGCAGTTCTTC	CSASRDTGHEQFF
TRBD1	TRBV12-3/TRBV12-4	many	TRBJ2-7	TGTGCCAGCAGTTTGGGCCTTGGACAGGGCTACGAGCAGTACTTC	CASSLGLGQGYEQYF
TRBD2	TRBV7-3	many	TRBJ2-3	TGTGCCAGCAGCCCGGGACTAGCGGGAGACGGGAGGGCGACAGATACGCAGTATTTT	CASSPGLAGDGRATDTQYF
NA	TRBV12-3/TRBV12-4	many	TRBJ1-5	TGTGCCAGCAGTCCTCAACTCCACCAGCCCCAGCATTTT	CASSPQLHQPQHF
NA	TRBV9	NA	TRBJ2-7	TGTGCCAGCAGCGTGAGGGAGTGGGGCGAGCAGTACTTC	CASSVREWGEQYF
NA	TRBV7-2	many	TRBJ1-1	TGTGCCAGCAGCTTAGTCTGGACTGAAGCTTTCTTT	CASSLVWTEAFF
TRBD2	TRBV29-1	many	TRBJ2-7	TGCAGCGTTGGGACTAGCGTCTCCTACGAGCAGTACTTC	CSVGTSVSYEQYF
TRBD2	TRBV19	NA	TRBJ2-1	TGTGCCAGTAGTCTTCTAGCGGGAGGTAGTCTTGAGCAGTTCTTC	CASSLLAGGSLEQFF
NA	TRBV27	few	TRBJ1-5	TGTGCCAGCAGTAGGCGGGAGGAAGGCAATCAGCCCCAGCATTTT	CASSRREEGNQPQHF
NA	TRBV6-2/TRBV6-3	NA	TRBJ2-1	TGTGCCAGCAGTTACTACACTAGCATCGATGAGCAGTTCTTC	CASSYYTSIDEQFF
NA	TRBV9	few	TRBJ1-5	TGTGCCGGCAGCGTTCTAGGGAATAGCAATCAGCCCCAGCATTTT	CAGSVLGNSNQPQHF
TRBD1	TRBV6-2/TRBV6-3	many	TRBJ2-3	TGTGCCAGCAGTTACCGCAGGGGGTGGGCAGATACGCAGTATTTT	CASSYRRGWADTQYF
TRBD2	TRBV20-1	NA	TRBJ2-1	TGCAGTGCTAGAATCTGGGGGACTAGTGGGAATGAGCAGTTCTTC	CSARIWGTSGNEQFF
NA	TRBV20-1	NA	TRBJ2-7	TGCAGTGCTAGAGGCCCGGTGGGACGCTACGAGCAGTACTTC	CSARGPVGRYEQYF
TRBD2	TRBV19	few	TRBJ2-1	TGTGCCAGTAGGAACTCCGGGACTAGCGGGTCCAATGAGCAGTTCTTC	CASRNSGTSGSNEQFF
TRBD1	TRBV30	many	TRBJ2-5	TGTGCCTGGAGGACCTGGGACAGGCTACAAGAGACCCAGTACTTC	CAWRTWDRLQETQYF
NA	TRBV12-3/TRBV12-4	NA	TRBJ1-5	TGTGCCAGCAGTTTAGGCCTACCGATAAGGCCCCAGCATTTT	CASSLGLPIRPQHF
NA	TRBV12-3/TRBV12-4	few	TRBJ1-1	TGTGCCAGCAGGCTCTATCTGGACACTGAAGCTTTCTTT	CASRLYLDTEAFF
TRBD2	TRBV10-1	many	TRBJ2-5	TGCGCCAGCAGTGAGGCGGGACTAGGTCAAGAGACCCAGTACTTC	CASSEAGLGQETQYF
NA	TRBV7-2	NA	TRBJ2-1	TGTGCCAGCAGCTTAAGCAGACTTGAGCAGTTCTTC	CASSLSRLEQFF
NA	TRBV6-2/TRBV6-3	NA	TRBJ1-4	TGTGCCAGCACTCCCGAAAAACTGTTTTTT	CASTPEKLFF
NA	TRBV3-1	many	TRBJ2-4	TGTGCCAGCAGCCAAGGGGGGGCCCAAAACATTCAGTACTTC	CASSQGGAQNIQYF
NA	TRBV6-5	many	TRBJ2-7	TGTGCCAGCAGTTACTCCTACTACGAGCAGTACTTC	CASSYSYYEQYF